A selection of T cell receptor beta chains follows, all from one sample in a study of tumor-infiltrating lymphocytes in localized non-small cell lung cancer. Assay: immunoSEQ multiplex PCR; the TCRdb copy retains only in-frame clones and omits some. The repertoire includes 9,500 to 13,000 clones, around 64% of them detected once, and approximately 10% sits in the top ten. Sequencing used uninvolved lung tissue not adjacent to the tumor. The receptors were gathered from a human donor with non-small cell lung cancer. Each CDR3 is given with its conserved first and last residue. Each record gives: clone size, V gene, J gene, D gene, CDR3 DNA, CDR3 protein. The D gene is left open where the match is weak. Where a row states a size, it is once, few, many or the class of an expanded clone; other rows omit it.

clone size: few
V gene: TRBV5-1
J gene: TRBJ1-5
D gene: -
CDR3 DNA: TGCGCCAGCAGCTTGGCGCATCGGGTCGTCGTTCGCAATCAGCCCCAGCATTTT
CDR3 protein: CASSLAHRVVVRNQPQHF

clone size: -
V gene: TRBV28
J gene: TRBJ2-7
D gene: TRBD1
CDR3 DNA: TGTGCCAGCAGTCCTCAGGGGGAAGGGGCCTACGAGCAGTACTTC
CDR3 protein: CASSPQGEGAYEQYF

clone size: -
V gene: TRBV4-2
J gene: TRBJ2-7
D gene: TRBD1
CDR3 DNA: TGTGCCAGCAGCCTTGGACAGGGAAGCTCCTACGAGCAGTACTTC
CDR3 protein: CASSLGQGSSYEQYF

clone size: once
V gene: TRBV19
J gene: TRBJ1-3
D gene: -
CDR3 DNA: TGTGCCAGTAGTAAAGACGTGGGCTCTGGAAACACCATATATTTT
CDR3 protein: CASSKDVGSGNTIYF

clone size: few
V gene: TRBV5-1
J gene: TRBJ2-1
D gene: TRBD1
CDR3 DNA: TGCGCCAGCAGCTTGTTGGCAGGGGGCAATGGCCAGCAGTTCTTC
CDR3 protein: CASSLLAGGNGQQFF

clone size: few
V gene: TRBV7-9
J gene: TRBJ2-1
D gene: TRBD2
CDR3 DNA: TGTGCCAGCAGCCCCCGGGGGGAGAGCTCCTACAATGAGCAGTTCTTC
CDR3 protein: CASSPRGESSYNEQFF

clone size: medium-sized
V gene: TRBV27
J gene: TRBJ2-7
D gene: TRBD1
CDR3 DNA: TGTGCCAGCAGGGGACAGGGGTACGAGCAGTACTTC
CDR3 protein: CASRGQGYEQYF

clone size: once
V gene: TRBV9
J gene: TRBJ2-6
D gene: -
CDR3 DNA: TGTGCCAGCAGCGTAGGTCGGGCGGGGCCCTCTGGGGCCAACGTCCTGACTTTC
CDR3 protein: CASSVGRAGPSGANVLTF

clone size: -
V gene: TRBV11-2
J gene: TRBJ2-7
D gene: -
CDR3 DNA: TGTGCCAGCAGCCCTCACTACGAGCAGTACTTC
CDR3 protein: CASSPHYEQYF

clone size: -
V gene: TRBV4-3
J gene: TRBJ1-2
D gene: -
CDR3 DNA: TGCGCCAGCAGCCAAGATAAGGATGGTCGGGCGCCGCTTACTAACTATGGCTACACCTTC
CDR3 protein: CASSQDKDGRAPLTNYGYTF

clone size: once
V gene: TRBV5-1
J gene: TRBJ1-1
D gene: -
CDR3 DNA: TGCGCCAGCAGCTTGGGCGAGAACACTGAAGCTTTCTTT
CDR3 protein: CASSLGENTEAFF

clone size: -
V gene: TRBV9
J gene: TRBJ2-7
D gene: TRBD2
CDR3 DNA: TGTGCCAGCAGCGGCCCGGCAGCGGGGGAGTACGAGCAGTACTTC
CDR3 protein: CASSGPAAGEYEQYF

clone size: -
V gene: TRBV6-5
J gene: TRBJ2-5
D gene: TRBD2
CDR3 DNA: TGTGCCAGCAGTAGGGGACTAGCGGGGCAAGAGACCCAGTACTTC
CDR3 protein: CASSRGLAGQETQYF

clone size: few
V gene: TRBV15
J gene: TRBJ2-3
D gene: -
CDR3 DNA: TGTGCCACCAGCAGACAGGGGACCCGCACTAGCACAGATACGCAGTATTTT
CDR3 protein: CATSRQGTRTSTDTQYF

clone size: -
V gene: TRBV7-9
J gene: TRBJ2-7
D gene: TRBD1
CDR3 DNA: TGTGCCAGCAGCTCTGGACAGGGGTGGTCCTACGAGCAGTACTTC
CDR3 protein: CASSSGQGWSYEQYF

clone size: -
V gene: TRBV9
J gene: TRBJ1-1
D gene: TRBD1
CDR3 DNA: TGTGCCAGCAGCACCGAACAGGGGCCGGGCACTGAAGCTTTCTTT
CDR3 protein: CASSTEQGPGTEAFF

clone size: -
V gene: TRBV11-2
J gene: TRBJ2-1
D gene: -
CDR3 DNA: TGTGCCAGCAGTGAACCCGGGACACACAATGAGCAGTTCTTC
CDR3 protein: CASSEPGTHNEQFF

clone size: -
V gene: TRBV28
J gene: TRBJ1-5
D gene: -
CDR3 DNA: TGTGCCAGCAGTTTAGGGTCCGCGGGTGGTCAGCCCCAGCATTTT
CDR3 protein: CASSLGSAGGQPQHF

clone size: -
V gene: TRBV27
J gene: TRBJ2-1
D gene: -
CDR3 DNA: TGTGCCAGCAGCCCCCTGGGGGAACGGTCCTACAATGAGCAGTTCTTC
CDR3 protein: CASSPLGERSYNEQFF

clone size: few
V gene: TRBV11-3
J gene: TRBJ1-4
D gene: -
CDR3 DNA: TGTGCCAGCAGCTTAGGAGGAGCCACGGGGGAAAAACTGTTTTTT
CDR3 protein: CASSLGGATGEKLFF

clone size: -
V gene: TRBV6-5
J gene: TRBJ1-1
D gene: -
CDR3 DNA: TGTGCCATCAGTGCGGGGGGGGAAGCTTTCTTT
CDR3 protein: CAISAGGEAFF

clone size: medium-sized
V gene: TRBV11-2
J gene: TRBJ2-7
D gene: -
CDR3 DNA: TGTGCCAGCAGCGTTCAGTACGAGCAGTACTTC
CDR3 protein: CASSVQYEQYF

clone size: -
V gene: TRBV5-6
J gene: TRBJ2-5
D gene: -
CDR3 DNA: TGTGCCAGCAGCTTGGGCAGGACTGCACAAGAGACCCAGTACTTC
CDR3 protein: CASSLGRTAQETQYF

clone size: few
V gene: TRBV7-3
J gene: TRBJ1-1
D gene: -
CDR3 DNA: TGTGCCAGCAGCTCATCCTCGGAAGCTTTCTTT
CDR3 protein: CASSSSSEAFF

clone size: -
V gene: TRBV27
J gene: TRBJ1-5
D gene: -
CDR3 DNA: TGTGCCAGCAGTTACCGGGGGCCCGGTCAGCCCCAGCATTTT
CDR3 protein: CASSYRGPGQPQHF

clone size: -
V gene: TRBV5-1
J gene: TRBJ1-2
D gene: -
CDR3 DNA: TGCGCCAGCAGTCCGGCGGGGGAGCCAGGGCGAGGAGGCTACACCTTC
CDR3 protein: CASSPAGEPGRGGYTF

clone size: once
V gene: TRBV6-5
J gene: TRBJ1-3
D gene: -
CDR3 DNA: TGTGCCAGCACTAATGTAGGGGCTGGAAACACCATATATTTT
CDR3 protein: CASTNVGAGNTIYF